This T cell receptor beta chain was profiled in a study of CD8 T cells in ankylosing spondylitis (dated by TCRdb to 2015 to 2018). Context from the whole study: To find TCR variants linked to disease, the study profiled T cell receptor beta repertoires in ankylosing spondylitis patients and healthy donors. In total, the full study cohort was made up of roughly 100 healthy donors and approximately 27 ankylosing spondylitis patients. Peripheral blood samples were taken, and synovial fluid was additionally collected from ankylosing spondylitis patients.

The sequencer was an Illumina HiSeq 2500. Quantitative 5'-RACE with molecular barcodes was the method used to prepare the TCR beta libraries. In the original analysis: To identify disease-linked TCR variants, a new computational method was used, one built on a probabilistic model of VDJ rearrangement. Using fastp at Q25 and MiXCR, TCRdb reprocessed the public reads and kept productive beta chains. When rows share a CDR3 protein, they turn into one entry using the most common DNA and genes. TCRdb's processing, not the authors' own work, is the source of the V and J calls. This sample comprises more than 600,000 distinct CDR3 sequences, roughly 19% of them detected only once. Jointly, the top ten make up 15% to 20% of the sample. Details on this clonotype: This receptor's antigen is unknown. Base qualities are not recorded, but no much larger clone differs from it by a single base.

Study-level results and caveats: Some motif variants had previously been reported in the synovial fluid and blood of reactive arthritis patients, which suggests shared mechanisms of disease initiation. A CD8+ phenotype was shown by the disease-linked clones, which were found at relatively low frequencies in peripheral blood. The disease-linked clones were reported to be significantly enriched in matched synovial fluid samples from ankylosing spondylitis patients. A TCR beta motif of roughly 8 highly homologous amino acid variants appeared characteristic of blood from ankylosing spondylitis patients.

Taken from the germline V gene, the CDR1 and CDR2 loops are SQVTM and ANQGSEA. Deletion took 2 bases off V and 2 bases off J, with a span of 19 bases between the germline ends. The CDR3 covers 16 residues, taking in both the cysteine and the phenylalanine. The CDR3 DNA has 48 bases and is translated from base 1. The specimen was blood, either unsorted or a sorted T cell fraction (not recorded which). This receptor was taken from a male donor with ankylosing spondylitis. This chain is built from TRBV29-1 and TRBJ2-7; the D call could be TRBD1 or TRBD2, with each sharing 6 bases. The CDR3 protein is CSVEFPRDKRTYEQYF. The bases read TGCAGCGTTGAATTTCCGCGGGACAAGAGAACCTACGAGCAGTACTTC.